The clone carrying this T cell receptor (beta chain) came up a few times. As originally analysed: Amplification with reference gene primers provided the estimates of nucleated cell counts. Here immunoSEQ multiplex PCR was the method, and the copy in TCRdb shows in-frame clones only, minus some. V and J calls plus clone size are reproduced from that table; the DNA served to infer D and trimming. The data contain roughly 250,000 clones, approximately 85% of them seen just once; the ten biggest clones take up 0.87%. This sample is part of a study of blood T cell repertoires in COVID-19. Study-wide context: The United States, Italy and Spain supplied acute and convalescent COVID-19 samples. T cells, B-cell-depleted T cells, or PBMCs supplied cDNA or gDNA.

A Seattle source enrolled patients during active infection and followed them longitudinally. V was clipped by 4 bases and J by 4 bases; unmatched bases: 5. Germline CDR1 SQVTM, CDR2 ANQGSEA. This CDR3 region has 14 residues. This sequence originates from a human donor with COVID-19, enrolled during active disease. The donor label of this sample is uncertain. Sequencing was done on a sample of peripheral blood. The chain uses TRBV29-1 and TRBJ2-1; 9 nucleotides align to TRBD2. The CDR3, as DNA: TGCAGCGTTGGGAGACTAGCGGTTTACAATGAGCAGTTCTTC. It yields the protein CSVGRLAVYNEQFF.